This T cell receptor beta chain was obtained from a study of cytomegalovirus exposure and HLA in healthy donors. The PCR contained 60 Vbeta and 13 Jbeta primers. The table came from immunoSEQ multiplex PCR; TCRdb's copy has only in-frame clones and leaves some out. The sample has about 120,000 clones; more than 65% are singletons. CDR3 size: 15 residues. Germline CDR1 and CDR2: MNHNS and SASEGT. Trimming took 1 base from V and 7 from J, leaving 13 bases between them. The receptor's source is a man younger than 35 in good health and CMV-seropositive. Sequenced sample: PBMCs. The V gene is TRBV6-1, the J gene TRBJ2-2; D might be TRBD1 (5 bases). This chain's CDR3 is CASSEGPGLGGELFF. The CDR3 DNA is TGTGCCAGCAGTGAAGGGCCAGGGTTGGGCGGGGAGCTGTTTTTT.